What follows are 31 T cell receptor beta chains derived from one specimen sequenced in a study of Ad26.COV2.S vaccination and SARS-CoV-2 variants. As to treatment: around 19 received Ad26.COV2.S at low or high dose, single or two shots; 5 received placebo; per-sample allocation not given. Samples analyzed were those drawn on day 63 after the first vaccine or placebo injection. This table comes from immunoSEQ multiplex PCR, and its TCRdb copy is limited to in-frame clones, with some not included. The sample includes approximately 480,000 clones, around nine tenths of them seen just once. This specimen was peripheral blood, taken in a trial of Ad26.COV2.S vaccine versus placebo. These receptors originate from a person between 18 and 59 years old who received the Ad26.COV2.S COVID-19 vaccine or a placebo.

This chain joins TRBV7-2 and TRBJ1-2; D unclear. Germline-derived CDR1 and CDR2 are SGHTA and FQGNSA. This CDR3 has 15 residues. V was cut by 5 bases and J by 4 bases, with 17 bases left in between. In nucleotides, the CDR3 is TGTGCCAGCAGCCCCCTCCAAGGGCCGTCCTATGGCTACACCTTC. Residues: CASSPLQGPSYGYTF.

The J gene is TRBJ2-2, the V gene TRBV28, with D perhaps matching TRBD1 (6 bases). The V gene lost 6 bases and the J gene lost 1 base, with 12 bases spanning the gap. The CDR3 loop spans 15 amino acids. The V gene's germline CDR1 is MDHEN and CDR2 SYDVKM. The CDR3 is CASRAGTRNTGELFF. The CDR3 nucleotides are TGTGCCAGCAGGGCCGGGACAAGGAACACCGGGGAGCTGTTTTTT.

The chain uses TRBV5-1 and TRBJ2-5; the match to TRBD2 covers 7 bases. Germline V gene sequence: CDR1 SGHRS, CDR2 YFSETQ. The CDR3 consists of 14 residues. The junction had 4 bases not matched to a gene; V was cut back by 0 bases and J by 5 bases. The CDR3 spells CASSLGGSLETQYF. The CDR3 bases are TGCGCCAGCAGCTTGGGCGGGAGTCTCGAGACCCAGTACTTC. The full variable domain, its missing parts supplied by reference TRBV5-1 and TRBJ2-5, is KAGVTQTPRYLIKTRGQQVTLSCSPISGHRSVSWYQQTPGQGLQFLFEYFSETQRNKGNFPGRFSGRQFSNSRSEMNVSTLELGDSALYLCASSLGGSLETQYFGPGTRLLVL.

In the case of this clone: Its ends do not fully match the called genes, so a read error is possible. The chain joins TRBV19 to TRBJ2-5; 10 bases are shared with TRBD1. The CDR3 sequence is 13 residues long. Germline V CDR1 and CDR2: LNHDA, SQIVND (reference sequence). This chain's CDR3 is CASRDRGQGTQYF. CDR3 nucleotides: TGTGCCAGTAGAGACAGGGGGCAAGGGACCCAGTACTTC.

V is TRBV5-4 and J is TRBJ1-2; tentatively, D is TRBD1 (5 bases). The CDR3 is made up of 14 amino acids. The germline gives CDR1 SGHNT, CDR2 YYREEE (reference sequence). V lost 4 bases, J lost 5 bases, and 15 bases lay in between. The CDR3 nucleotides read TGTGCCAGCAGCCCAACGACAGCAGTATATGGCTACACCTTC. This sequence encodes CASSPTTAVYGYTF.

The chain couples TRBV7-9 to TRBJ2-1; 8 bases are a match to TRBD2. The junction had 8 bases not matched to a gene; V was cut back by 5 bases and J by 5 bases. CDR1 is SEHNR and CDR2 is FQNEAQ in the germline V gene (reference sequence). The CDR3 extends over 15 amino acids. In nucleotides, the CDR3 is TGTGCCAGCAGCCCCCCCGGGACTAGAGACAATGAGCAGTTCTTC. Translation: CASSPPGTRDNEQFF. Full variable domain (outside the CDR3, taken from reference TRBV7-9 and TRBJ2-1): DTGVSQNPRHKITKRGQNVTFRCDPISEHNRLYWYRQTLGQGPEFLTYFQNEAQLEKSRLLSDRFSAERPKGSFSTLEIQRTEQGDSAMYLCASSPPGTRDNEQFFGPGTRLTVL.

This clone was seen a few times. This chain links TRBV6-5 with TRBJ2-1; D is uncertain. The germline CDR1 and CDR2 sequences are MNHEY and SVGAGI. The CDR3 consists of 10 residues. V was clipped by 8 bases and J by 7 bases, with 6 bases between them. The CDR3 spells CASGQNEQFF. The CDR3 nucleotides are TGTGCCAGCGGGCAAAATGAGCAGTTCTTC.

The table lists this clone with a few counts. The rearrangement links TRBV19 to TRBJ1-2; TRBD1 matches at 7 bases. Germline V gene lookup returns CDR1 LNHDA and CDR2 SQIVND (reference sequence). V was clipped by 9 bases and J by 8 bases; unmatched bases: 9. The CDR3 runs 12 residues. The CDR3: CASTRQGNGYTF. The CDR3 DNA follows: TGTGCCAGCACCCGACAGGGTAACGGCTACACCTTC.

The chain couples TRBV3-1 (or the pseudogene TRBV3-2) to TRBJ2-5; maybe TRBD1 (7 bases). V was clipped by 0 bases and J by 0 bases, with 8 bases between them. This CDR3 is 15 amino acids long. Germline values: CDR1 LGHDT, CDR2 YNNKEL (reference sequence). The CDR3 loop is CASSQDRGDQETQYF. The CDR3 nucleotides read TGTGCCAGCAGCCAAGACAGGGGGGACCAAGAGACCCAGTACTTC.

The rearrangement uses TRBV7-9 and TRBJ1-1; 7 bases match TRBD1. V lost 4 bases and J lost 8; bases outside the gene matches: 4. This CDR3 is 12 amino acids long. Germline values: CDR1 SEHNR, CDR2 FQNEAQ (reference sequence). Written as DNA, the CDR3 is TGTGCCAGCAGCTACGGGACAGACGAAGCTTTCTTT. The encoded protein is CASSYGTDEAFF.

The gene calls are TRBV6-5 and TRBJ2-7; D may be TRBD2 (6 bases). Trimming stripped 2 bases from V and 6 bases from J, with 14 bases between. The V gene's germline CDR1 is MNHEY and CDR2 SVGAGI. This CDR3 is 14 amino acids long. Written as DNA, the CDR3 is TGTGCCAGCAGTTACGGCGCGCTAGCGCCCGAGCAGTACTTC. This encodes CASSYGALAPEQYF.

This chain uses TRBV7-2 with TRBJ2-7; possibly TRBD2 for D (6 bases). Germline V gene sequence: CDR1 SGHTA, CDR2 FQGNSA. The CDR3 is 15 amino acids. With 2 bases removed from V and 3 bases from J, the gap between germline ends came to 14 bases. CDR3 residues: CASSLSLATYYEQYF. The CDR3, as DNA: TGTGCCAGCAGCTTAAGCCTAGCGACCTACTACGAGCAGTACTTC.

The chain couples TRBV6-1 to TRBJ2-7; 8 positions agree with TRBD1. The V gene's germline CDR1 is MNHNS and CDR2 SASEGT. The CDR3 totals 15 residues. V was pared by 3 bases and J by 4 bases, with 8 bases of the junction left unmatched. CDR3 in DNA: TGTGCCAGCAGTGAGGACAGGGCGCCCCTATACGAGCAGTACTTC. Translating it yields CASSEDRAPLYEQYF.

The chain has TRBV7-2 and TRBJ2-5, with 7 bases that match TRBD2. Germline CDR1 reads SGHTA; CDR2 reads FQGNSA. The CDR3 is 14 amino acids. The trim removed 0 bases at V and 5 bases at J, leaving 3 bases unmatched. The DNA of the CDR3 is TGTGCCAGCAGCTTAGCGGGAGGGCCGGAGACCCAGTACTTC. Its translation is CASSLAGGPETQYF.

The chain employs TRBV2 and TRBJ1-6, with D maybe TRBD1 (5 bases). Germline CDR1 is SNHLY and CDR2 is FYNNEI. The CDR3 extends over 15 amino acids. The V gene lost 5 bases and the J gene lost 5 bases, with 13 bases spanning the gap. CDR3 in amino acids: CASSPPGADNSPLHF. The CDR3 nucleotides read TGTGCCAGCAGTCCACCTGGGGCGGATAATTCACCCCTCCACTTT.

The V call is TRBV28, the J call TRBJ2-1; weak D call: TRBD2 (5 bases). The germline CDR1 and CDR2 sequences are MDHEN and SYDVKM. The ends were cut back, 6 bases at V and 9 bases at J, with 9 bases in the middle. The CDR3 runs to 11 residues. The CDR3 coding sequence is TGTGCCAGCAGGGTCGGAGGTGAGCAGTTCTTC. Protein: CASRVGGEQFF.

This clone occurred once. V gene TRBV6-5 combines with J gene TRBJ2-5, with a weak D call TRBD1 (5 bases). The CDR3 loop spans 13 amino acids. Looked up from germline, CDR1 is MNHEY and CDR2 is SVGAGI. V gave up 2 bases and J gave up 4 bases, with 8 bases separating them. The CDR3 is CASSYGTGETQYF. DNA of the CDR3: TGTGCCAGCAGTTACGGCACAGGAGAGACCCAGTACTTC.

The J gene is TRBJ1-2, the V gene TRBV5-8; D uncertain. This CDR3 comprises 11 residues. The V and J ends lost 4 bases and 7 bases respectively, with 8 bases between them. Germline V lookup: CDR1 SGHTS, CDR2 YDEGEE. The CDR3 sequence is CASSRARGYTF. The CDR3 region has the DNA TGTGCCAGCAGCCGGGCTCGTGGCTACACCTTC.

With regard to this clone: The junction departs from the called germline gene at one end, perhaps through a read error. The chain joins TRBV19 to TRBJ2-6, with a tentative D call TRBD1 (6 bases). Looked up from germline, CDR1 is LNHDA and CDR2 is SQIVND (reference sequence). This CDR3 is built from 17 residues. The CDR3, as DNA: TGTGCCACTAGTCAAGGGGGACGGACCTCTGGGGCCAACGTCCTGACTTTC. This translates into CATSQGGRTSGANVLTF.

V is TRBV30 and J is TRBJ2-7; D is perhaps TRBD1 (6 bases). V lost 0 bases to trimming and J lost 2 bases, with 8 bases between them. Germline V gene data show CDR1 as GTSNPN and CDR2 as SVGIG (reference sequence). The CDR3 is 13 amino acids. This chain's CDR3 is CAWSVRGAYEQYF. The CDR3 DNA reads TGTGCCTGGAGTGTCAGGGGCGCCTACGAGCAGTACTTC.

J is TRBJ1-1 and V is TRBV18; D remains unclear. The V and J ends lost 2 bases and 2 bases respectively, with 12 bases between them. Germline loops: CDR1 KGHSH, CDR2 LQKENI. This CDR3 is built from 15 residues. The CDR3 sequence: CASSPGLGYNTEAFF. The DNA of the CDR3 is TGTGCCAGCTCACCAGGTTTGGGGTACAACACTGAAGCTTTCTTT.

The V and J genes are TRBV6-5 and TRBJ2-1, with TRBD2 matching over 10 bases. In germline, CDR1 is MNHEY, CDR2 SVGAGI. The V and J ends lost 5 bases and 2 bases, in that order; junction bases with no gene match: 0. This CDR3 spans 14 amino acids. This CDR3 is CASSLAGAYNEQFF. The CDR3 DNA is TGTGCCAGCAGTCTAGCGGGAGCCTACAATGAGCAGTTCTTC.

The gene calls are TRBV19 and TRBJ2-1, with TRBD2 matching over 9 bases. Unmatched junction bases numbered 10, after V lost 6 bases and J lost 4 bases. The germline gives CDR1 LNHDA, CDR2 SQIVND (reference sequence). The CDR3 totals 16 residues. CDR3 DNA sequence: TGTGCCAGTAGCGGAGGGGTTAGCGGGAGTTACAATGAGCAGTTCTTC. Encoded protein: CASSGGVSGSYNEQFF. Drawing the rest from reference TRBV19 and TRBJ2-1, the complete variable domain is DGGITQSPKYLFRKEGQNVTLSCEQNLNHDAMYWYRQDPGQGLRLIYYSQIVNDFQKGDIAEGYSVSREKKESFPLTVTSAQKNPTAFYLCASSGGVSGSYNEQFFGPGTRLTVL.

The chain has TRBV7-8 and TRBJ2-1, with 14 bases matching TRBD2. This CDR3 is 15 amino acids long. Germline lookup yields CDR1 SGHVS and CDR2 FQNEAQ. Losses at the gene ends were 5 bases for V and 15 bases for J; bases not matched to a gene: 12. The CDR3 sequence: CASSPGLAGEFARFF. CDR3 bases: TGTGCCAGCAGCCCGGGACTAGCGGGAGAGTTCGCGCGGTTCTTC.

This chain joins TRBV12-3 or TRBV12-4 and TRBJ2-7, with D perhaps matching TRBD1 or TRBD2 (5 bases each). The CDR3 has 13 amino acids. Trimming pared 8 bases from V and 4 bases from J, leaving 15 bases between. CDR3 in DNA: TGTGCCAGCTTCCAGGGAGCCGGGTACGAGCAGTACTTC. It translates to CASFQGAGYEQYF.

The rearrangement joins TRBV7-7 to TRBJ2-5, with D tentatively TRBD2 (5 bases). CDR3 length equals 12 residues. CDR1 and CDR2 from the germline V gene are SSHAT and FNYEAQ (reference sequence). Trimming stripped 5 bases from V and 7 bases from J, with 11 bases between. CDR3 bases: TGTGCCAGCAGCACGAGGGATTCGACCCAGTACTTC. It codes for CASSTRDSTQYF.

The chain joins TRBV6-5 to TRBJ2-7; D ambiguous. Germline V gene data show CDR1 as MNHEY and CDR2 as SVGAGI. V was cut by 7 bases and J by 6 bases, with 22 bases left in between. The CDR3 contains 15 residues. Written as DNA, the CDR3 is TGTGCCAGCATGGGCCGGGCGTCGCCCCCCTCCGAGCAGTACTTC. Translation: CASMGRASPPSEQYF.

The rearrangement uses TRBV6-6 and TRBJ2-7; D unclear. CDR3 size: 12 residues. V lost 0 bases and J 9 bases, leaving 9 bases between the germline ends. Germline assignment: CDR1 MNHNY and CDR2 SVGAGI (reference sequence). The CDR3 nucleotides are TGTGCCAGCAGTTACTCGGGCCTGGGGCAGTACTTC. As protein: CASSYSGLGQYF.

This chain joins TRBV12-3 or TRBV12-4 and TRBJ1-1; maybe TRBD1 (5 bases). The CDR3 has 13 amino acids. The germline V and J ends were trimmed by 3 bases and 5 bases, with 10 bases remaining between them. CDR3 DNA sequence: TGTGCCAGCAGTTTGGTCAGGGATACTGAAGCTTTCTTT. Translation: CASSLVRDTEAFF.

The CDR3 region is CAWSVQGWRNNEQFF. CDR3 in DNA: TGTGCCTGGAGTGTACAGGGTTGGAGAAACAATGAGCAGTTCTTC. The chain is built from TRBV30 and TRBJ2-1; maybe TRBD1 (6 bases). Germline CDR1 is GTSNPN and CDR2 is SVGIG (reference sequence). This CDR3 region has 15 residues. V dropped 0 bases and J dropped 5 bases, with 14 bases sitting between them.

The chain carries TRBV28 and TRBJ2-3; the D call may be TRBD1 or TRBD2 (6 bases each). V was shortened by 2 bases and J by 8 bases, with 14 bases between the two germline ends. The CDR3 sequence is 14 residues long. Germline CDR1 MDHEN, CDR2 SYDVKM. The CDR3 DNA reads TGTGCCAGCAGTTTAGCACAGGGACTTGGTACGCAGTATTTT. It translates to CASSLAQGLGTQYF.